The 30 T cell receptor beta chains below come from one sample, sequenced in a study of cytomegalovirus exposure and HLA in healthy donors (dated by TCRdb to the late 2010s). Library preparation was by the immunoSEQ multiplex PCR assay. For the multiplex PCR, a mixture combining 60 forward primers for TCR Vbeta segments and 13 reverse primers for TCR Jbeta segments was used. The table comes from immuneACCESS by way of TCRdb, which keeps in-frame sequences with V and J called. Part of the clones is missing from these tables; in studies checked, under half for an unresolved V gene and the rest for unknown reasons. The sample table holds 90,000 to 100,000 clones, of which under 70% were seen once. Roughly 2.5% of the sample belongs to the ten largest clones. The sequenced material came from PBMCs. The receptors derive from a man aged 50-60 years in good health and CMV-seronegative.

V is TRBV7-2 and J is TRBJ1-2; TRBD1 matches at 8 bases. The trim removed 2 bases at V and 4 bases at J, leaving 3 bases unmatched. Germline V gene data show CDR1 as SGHTA and CDR2 as FQGNSA. CDR3 size: 14 residues. CDR3: CASSLPDRGYGYTF. Written as DNA, the CDR3 is TGTGCCAGCAGCTTACCCGACAGGGGCTATGGCTACACCTTC. The whole variable domain, filled in from reference TRBV7-2 and TRBJ1-2, reads GAGVSQSPSNKVTEKGKDVELRCDPISGHTALYWYRQSLGQGLEFLIYFQGNSAPDKSGLPSDRFSAERTGGSVSTLTIQRTQQEDSAVYLCASSLPDRGYGYTFGSGTRLTVV.

The gene calls are TRBV29-1 and TRBJ1-4; D uncertain. The CDR3 loop spans 13 amino acids. Trimming cost V 8 bases and J 6 bases, with 16 bases left between them. Germline V gene lookup returns CDR1 SQVTM and CDR2 ANQGSEA. This CDR3 reads CSIEETSDEKLFF. CDR3 bases: TGCAGCATCGAGGAGACGTCGGATGAAAAACTGTTTTTT.

CDR3 residues: CASSETTGGQPQHF. The CDR3 DNA reads TGTGCCAGCAGTGAGACGACAGGGGGTCAGCCCCAGCATTTT. V usage is TRBV2 and J usage is TRBJ1-5, with 9 bases aligning to TRBD1. The germline CDR1 and CDR2 sequences are SNHLY and FYNNEI. The CDR3 totals 14 residues. Trimming removed 3 bases from V and 6 bases from J; junction bases left unmatched: 3. Variable domain in full (rest from reference TRBV2 and TRBJ1-5): EPEVTQTPSHQVTQMGQEVILRCVPISNHLYFYWYRQILGQKVEFLVSFYNNEISEKSEIFDDQFSVERPDGSNFTLKIRSTKLEDSAMYFCASSETTGGQPQHFGDGTRLSIL.

The V and J genes are TRBV27 and TRBJ2-5; possible D gene TRBD2, 6 bases. Germline V gene data show CDR1 as MNHEY and CDR2 as SMNVEV (reference sequence). The CDR3 loop spans 12 amino acids. Trimming took 6 bases from V and 2 from J, leaving 7 bases between them. The CDR3 region has the DNA TGTGCCAGCAGGGGGGGTCAAGAGACCCAGTACTTC. Its translation is CASRGGQETQYF.

This rearrangement joins TRBV28 to TRBJ2-7; TRBD1 matches at 9 bases. This CDR3 spans 16 amino acids. CDR1 is MDHEN and CDR2 is SYDVKM in the germline V gene. V dropped 4 bases and J dropped 2; count of bases not matched to a gene: 9. The CDR3 is CASSSRDRDRPYEQYF. CDR3 coding DNA: TGTGCCAGCAGTTCCCGGGACAGGGACCGCCCCTACGAGCAGTACTTC. Drawing the rest from reference TRBV28 and TRBJ2-7, the complete variable domain is DVKVTQSSRYLVKRTGEKVFLECVQDMDHENMFWYRQDPGLGLRLIYFSYDVKMKEKGDIPEGYSVSREKKERFSLILESASTNQTSMYLCASSSRDRDRPYEQYFGPGTRLTVT.

The chain couples TRBV10-3 to TRBJ1-2; no definite D call. This CDR3 has 17 amino acids. Germline V CDR1 and CDR2: ENHRY, SYGVKD. Trimming cost V 5 bases and J 2 bases, with 21 bases left between them. CDR3 residues: CAISKQQVRARNYGYTF. The DNA for the CDR3 is TGTGCCATCAGTAAACAGCAGGTGAGGGCGAGGAACTATGGCTACACCTTC.

The V call is TRBV19, the J call TRBJ1-2, with TRBD1 matching over 8 bases. The CDR3 has 14 residues. From germline, CDR1 is LNHDA and CDR2 SQIVND (reference sequence). V trimming: 4 bases; J trimming: 4 bases; junction bases outside the gene matches: 5. DNA of the CDR3: TGTGCCAGTAGTACTGCCACAGGGGGCTATGGCTACACCTTC. This encodes CASSTATGGYGYTF.

The V and J genes are TRBV5-4 and TRBJ2-7; 10 bases map to TRBD1. Trimming at V came to 3 bases and at J to 4 bases, leaving 4 bases not matched to a gene. The CDR3 covers 14 residues. Germline V lookup: CDR1 SGHNT, CDR2 YYREEE (reference sequence). Here the CDR3 reads CASSSTGGGYEQYF. Here the CDR3 DNA reads TGTGCCAGCAGCTCGACAGGGGGCGGGTACGAGCAGTACTTC.

The chain combines TRBV28 with TRBJ1-5; TRBD1 matches 8 bases. The germline V gene encodes CDR1 MDHEN and CDR2 SYDVKM. With 3 bases clipped from V and 2 bases from J, the junction kept 12 bases outside the gene matches. The CDR3 runs to 18 residues. The CDR3 region has the DNA TGTGCCAGCAGTTTCCCCAAACAGGGGGTAGGTGGCAATCAGCCCCAGCATTTT. It specifies CASSFPKQGVGGNQPQHF.

This clone was counted between two and nine times. The rearrangement joins TRBV7-6 to TRBJ1-3; no reliable D call. Germline assignment: CDR1 SGHVS and CDR2 FNYEAQ. This CDR3 has 14 residues. Trimming shortened V by 3 bases and J by 4 bases, and 10 bases separated the two germline ends. This CDR3 is CASSFPREGNTIYF. The CDR3 coding sequence is TGTGCCAGCAGCTTCCCCCGCGAGGGAAACACCATATATTTT.

The chain carries TRBV6-4 and TRBJ1-2; 9 bases are a match to TRBD1. The junction had 6 bases not matched to a gene; V was cut back by 0 bases and J by 4 bases. The CDR3 has 16 residues. Germline CDR1 and CDR2: MRHNA and SNTAGT. CDR3: CASSDSNRGLSYGYTF. CDR3 in DNA: TGTGCCAGCAGTGACTCGAACAGGGGGCTGAGCTATGGCTACACCTTC.

The chain is built from TRBV5-4 and TRBJ2-3; TRBD2 is a possible D gene (6 bases). The CDR3 totals 15 residues. With 3 bases removed from V and 2 bases from J, the gap between germline ends came to 13 bases. The germline V gene encodes CDR1 SGHNT and CDR2 YYREEE (reference sequence). The CDR3 DNA sequence: TGTGCCAGCAGCTCCGGGACTCCATACACAGATACGCAGTATTTT. This translates into CASSSGTPYTDTQYF. The variable domain in full, with the rest retrieved from reference TRBV5-4 and TRBJ2-3, is ETGVTQSPTHLIKTRGQQVTLRCSSQSGHNTVSWYQQALGQGPQFIFQYYREEENGRGNFPPRFSGLQFPNYSSELNVNALELDDSALYLCASSSGTPYTDTQYFGPGTRLTVL.

V is TRBV10-3 and J is TRBJ1-1; TRBD1 is a possible D gene (6 bases). The V gene's germline CDR1 is ENHRY and CDR2 SYGVKD. V lost 3 bases to trimming and J lost 7 bases, with 6 bases between them. CDR3 length: 11 amino acids. DNA of the CDR3: TGTGCCATCAGTGAACAGGGTGAAGCTTTCTTT. It encodes CAISEQGEAFF.

In its sample, this clone was seen once. V and J are TRBV11-1 and TRBJ2-1, with no clear D. The germline CDR1 and CDR2 sequences are SGHAT and FQDESV (reference sequence). The length of the CDR3 is 15 residues. V lost 1 base to trimming and J lost 1 base, with 8 bases between them. CDR3 in DNA: TGTGCCAGCAGCTTAGGGTACTCTTCCTACAATGAGCAGTTCTTC. Translating it yields CASSLGYSSYNEQFF. Drawing the rest from reference TRBV11-1 and TRBJ2-1, the complete variable domain is EAEVAQSPRYKITEKSQAVAFWCDPISGHATLYWYRQILGQGPELLVQFQDESVVDDSQLPKDRFSAERLKGVDSTLKIQPAELGDSAMYLCASSLGYSSYNEQFFGPGTRLTVL.

The DNA of the CDR3 is TGTGCCAGCAGTTTTGCCCCCCCGGGGGGCGGCACTGAAGCTTTCTTT. Translation: CASSFAPPGGGTEAFF. The chain has TRBV28 and TRBJ1-1, with D possibly being TRBD1 (6 bases). The CDR3 has 16 amino acids. Germline assignment: CDR1 MDHEN and CDR2 SYDVKM. Between the trimmed V and J ends, which lost 3 bases and 4 bases, there was a span of 18 bases.

This clone occurred once. The chain carries TRBV7-8 and TRBJ2-1; 13 bases map to TRBD2. V gave up 5 bases and J gave up 2 bases; unmatched junction bases: 15. This CDR3 comprises 20 residues. Germline assignment: CDR1 SGHVS and CDR2 FQNEAQ. The CDR3 reads CASSRNTYGTSGEAYNEQFF. DNA for the CDR3: TGTGCCAGCAGCCGAAATACATACGGGACTAGCGGGGAAGCCTACAATGAGCAGTTCTTC. Complete variable domain (other parts from reference TRBV7-8 and TRBJ2-1): GAGVSQSPRYKVAKRGQDVALRCDPISGHVSLFWYQQALGQGPEFLTYFQNEAQLDKSGLPSDRFFAERPEGSVSTLKIQRTQQEDSAVYLCASSRNTYGTSGEAYNEQFFGPGTRLTVL.

V usage is TRBV5-1 and J usage is TRBJ2-1; perhaps TRBD2 as D (6 bases). This CDR3 has 12 residues. Trimming stripped 2 bases from V and 8 bases from J, with 8 bases between. The germline V gene encodes CDR1 SGHRS and CDR2 YFSETQ. The CDR3 DNA follows: TGCGCCAGCAGCTTACTAGCAGATGAGCAGTTCTTC. Translating gives CASSLLADEQFF.

The chain carries TRBV19 and TRBJ1-6; D is ambiguous. The ends were cut back, 4 bases at V and 4 bases at J, with 8 bases in the middle. The length of the CDR3 is 14 residues. CDR1 and CDR2 from the germline V gene are LNHDA and SQIVND (reference sequence). CDR3 DNA sequence: TGTGCCAGTAGTAATCAGGAATATAATTCACCCCTCCACTTT. This encodes CASSNQEYNSPLHF.

V is TRBV27 and J is TRBJ2-7; 7 nucleotides match TRBD1. The CDR3 extends over 14 amino acids. Per the germline V gene, CDR1 is MNHEY and CDR2 is SMNVEV (reference sequence). Trimming cost V 5 bases and J 0 bases; bases outside gene matches: 4. The CDR3 loop is CASSLTGNSYEQYF. Here the CDR3 DNA reads TGTGCCAGCAGTCTGACAGGGAACTCCTACGAGCAGTACTTC.

This clone was seen only a few times. V gene TRBV6-5 combines with J gene TRBJ2-1; D is unresolved. Trimming shortened V by 3 bases and J by 4 bases, and 7 bases separated the two germline ends. CDR1 MNHEY and CDR2 SVGAGI come from the germline V gene. The length of the CDR3 is 13 residues. The CDR3 sequence: CASSYEVYNEQFF. The CDR3 region has the DNA TGTGCCAGCAGTTATGAGGTATACAATGAGCAGTTCTTC.

This chain joins TRBV5-1 and TRBJ2-3; the match to TRBD2 covers 13 bases. Trimming removed 4 bases from V and 6 bases from J; junction bases left unmatched: 11. CDR1 and CDR2 (germline): SGHRS, YFSETQ. The CDR3 length is 17 residues. In nucleotides, the CDR3 is TGCGCCAGCAGCAAAGGGACTAGCGGGGCCCTTAGTGATACGCAGTATTTT. Residues: CASSKGTSGALSDTQYF.

This chain joins TRBV7-9 and TRBJ2-7; D possibly corresponds to TRBD2 (6 bases). The CDR3 consists of 14 residues. V gave up 4 bases and J gave up 7 bases, with 17 bases separating them. Germline CDR1 is SEHNR and CDR2 is FQNEAQ (reference sequence). Written as DNA, the CDR3 is TGTGCCAGCAGCTCCGGGACTTCCCTACGGGAGCAGTACTTC. Protein: CASSSGTSLREQYF.

J is TRBJ2-5 and V is TRBV19, with 10 bases that match TRBD2. With 4 bases clipped from V and 4 bases from J, the junction kept 9 bases outside the gene matches. The germline gives CDR1 LNHDA, CDR2 SQIVND (reference sequence). The CDR3 totals 16 residues. CDR3 sequence (DNA): TGTGCCAGTAGTAGGGCTAGCGGGAGTTTTGGAGAGACCCAGTACTTC. This sequence encodes CASSRASGSFGETQYF.

This rearrangement joins TRBV28 to TRBJ2-7; TRBD1 might be the D (6 bases). The V end lost 6 bases, the J end lost 0 bases, and 12 bases lay between the germline ends. CDR1 and CDR2 from the germline V gene are MDHEN and SYDVKM. This CDR3 has 14 amino acids. As DNA, the CDR3 is TGTGCCAGCAGAGGGGGTGGGAGCTCCTACGAGCAGTACTTC. It codes for CASRGGGSSYEQYF.

This chain links TRBV7-2 with TRBJ1-5; 9 bases are a match to TRBD1. V lost 6 bases, J lost 6 bases, and 6 bases stayed unmatched. The germline gives CDR1 SGHTA, CDR2 FQGNSA. The CDR3 runs 14 residues. As DNA, the CDR3 is TGTGCCAGCAGTGATACAGGGGGCCCTCAGCCCCAGCATTTT. Residues: CASSDTGGPQPQHF.

The rearrangement uses TRBV6-5 and TRBJ2-3; unclear D gene. The V end lost 0 bases, the J end lost 2 bases, and 6 bases lay between the germline ends. The germline CDR1 and CDR2 sequences are MNHEY and SVGAGI. This CDR3 is built from 14 residues. Written as DNA, the CDR3 is TGTGCCAGCAGTTACTCGCGCAACACAGATACGCAGTATTTT. Amino acids: CASSYSRNTDTQYF.

The chain joins TRBV28 to TRBJ1-1; the match to TRBD1 covers 7 bases. V dropped 5 bases and J dropped 6; count of bases not matched to a gene: 3. CDR1 and CDR2 from the germline V gene are MDHEN and SYDVKM. This CDR3 comprises 12 residues. The CDR3 spells CASSLGQAEAFF. In DNA, the CDR3 is TGTGCCAGCAGTCTCGGACAGGCTGAAGCTTTCTTT.

The CDR3 loop is CASSEARGQETQYF. CDR3 sequence (DNA): TGTGCCAGCAGTGAAGCCAGGGGGCAAGAGACCCAGTACTTC. The rearrangement links TRBV2 to TRBJ2-5, with 7 bases that match TRBD1. In germline, CDR1 is SNHLY, CDR2 FYNNEI. This CDR3 is 14 amino acids long. V was clipped by 0 bases and J by 2 bases; unmatched bases: 0. Using reference TRBV2 and TRBJ2-5 for the parts outside the CDR3, the full variable domain is EPEVTQTPSHQVTQMGQEVILRCVPISNHLYFYWYRQILGQKVEFLVSFYNNEISEKSEIFDDQFSVERPDGSNFTLKIRSTKLEDSAMYFCASSEARGQETQYFGPGTRLLVL.

This clone was observed a few times. The chain has TRBV18 and TRBJ2-5, with D possibly TRBD1 on 5 matching bases. There are 13 residues in the CDR3. From germline, CDR1 is KGHSH and CDR2 LQKENI. The V end lost 3 bases, the J end lost 0 bases, and 5 bases lay between the germline ends. For the CDR3, the DNA is TGTGCCAGCTCACCCAGGGACCAAGAGACCCAGTACTTC. This gives the protein CASSPRDQETQYF.

The table lists this clone with a count of one. Other nucleotide sequences in the sample specify the same CDR3. This chain links TRBV18 with TRBJ2-6; TRBD1 is a possible D gene (5 bases). The CDR3 totals 14 residues. Trimming left V 4 bases short and J 1 base short, with 5 bases between. CDR1 and CDR2 (germline): KGHSH, LQKENI. CDR3 residues: CASSQGSGANVLTF. The CDR3 DNA reads TGTGCCAGCTCACAGGGGTCTGGGGCCAACGTCCTGACTTTC.